Below, 9 T cell receptor beta chains from the same sample are listed, as sequenced in a study of blood T cell repertoires in COVID-19. The protocol was immunoSEQ multiplex PCR, while the TCRdb copy is restricted to in-frame clones and leaves out a portion. The sample lists fewer than 250,000 clones, 83% occurring once. Sequenced material: peripheral blood. The receptors come from a human donor in a cohort sampled during active COVID-19.

V usage is TRBV5-4 and J usage is TRBJ1-2; D perhaps matches TRBD1 (6 bases). V was cut by 4 bases and J by 3 bases, with 19 bases left in between. The CDR3 runs 16 residues. Germline CDR1 and CDR2: SGHNT and YYREEE (reference sequence). The CDR3 DNA reads TGTGCCAGCAGCACGTACGGGGGGGCATATGACTATGGCTACACCTTC. This translates into CASSTYGGAYDYGYTF.

The rearrangement links TRBV16 to TRBJ2-7; 7 bases align to TRBD1. The ends lost 4 bases at V and 6 bases at J; junction bases unmatched: 6. This CDR3 region has 13 residues. The germline CDR1 and CDR2 sequences are KGHSY and FQNENV. This CDR3 reads CASSRDRAGEQYF. The CDR3 DNA follows: TGTGCCAGCAGCCGCGACAGGGCAGGCGAGCAGTACTTC.

The J gene is TRBJ1-6, the V gene TRBV19; no firm D call. Trimming removed 5 bases from V and 7 bases from J, with 6 bases in between. Germline V gene sequence: CDR1 LNHDA, CDR2 SQIVND (reference sequence). CDR3 length: 12 amino acids. The CDR3 region has the DNA TGTGCCAGTAGTCCCCGGAATTCACCCCTCCACTTT. This sequence encodes CASSPRNSPLHF.

The V and J genes are TRBV6-5 and TRBJ1-2; 7 bases align to TRBD1. The length of the CDR3 is 13 residues. CDR1 MNHEY and CDR2 SVGAGI come from the germline V gene. The ends lost 5 bases at V and 4 bases at J; junction bases unmatched: 4. This chain's CDR3 is CASSTGVVYGYTF. The CDR3 nucleotides read TGTGCCAGCAGTACAGGGGTTGTCTATGGCTACACCTTC.

V and J are TRBV14 and TRBJ2-5; tentative D call: TRBD1 (6 bases). Trimming stripped 2 bases from V and 4 bases from J, with 14 bases between. The CDR3 sequence is 15 residues long. Germline CDR1 is SGHDN and CDR2 is FVKESK. The chain's CDR3 is CASSQKTGFVETQYF. CDR3 coding DNA: TGTGCCAGCAGCCAAAAAACAGGGTTTGTAGAGACCCAGTACTTC.

The CDR3 is CASSPFGTGTTGELFF. The CDR3 DNA reads TGTGCCAGCAGCCCCTTCGGGACAGGGACCACCGGGGAGCTGTTTTTT. This chain connects TRBV7-2 to TRBJ2-2; 9 nucleotides match TRBD1. V was pared by 5 bases and J by 4 bases, with 8 bases of the junction left unmatched. This CDR3 is 16 amino acids long. Germline assignment: CDR1 SGHTA and CDR2 FQGNSA.

The gene calls are TRBV5-5 and TRBJ2-7, with no clear D. Germline assignment: CDR1 SGHKS and CDR2 YYEKEE (reference sequence). The CDR3 loop spans 11 amino acids. V lost 4 bases and J lost 3, with 5 bases in between. CDR3 sequence (DNA): TGTGCCAGCAGCGCTAGCTACGAGCAGTACTTC. It translates to CASSASYEQYF.

The J gene is TRBJ1-1, the V gene TRBV10-3; 8 nucleotides match TRBD1. The CDR3 extends over 12 amino acids. J gave up 0 bases and V 11 bases, and 2 bases lay outside the gene matches. The V gene's germline CDR1 is ENHRY and CDR2 SYGVKD. CDR3 protein: CAARGLNTEAFF. The CDR3 nucleotides are TGTGCCGCCAGGGGGCTGAACACTGAAGCTTTCTTT.

The V call is TRBV18, the J call TRBJ2-7; 9 positions agree with TRBD1. Germline CDR1 KGHSH, CDR2 LQKENI. The junction had 4 bases not matched to a gene; V was cut back by 3 bases and J by 4 bases. The CDR3 is made up of 14 amino acids. The CDR3, as DNA: TGTGCCAGCTCACCCCGGGACAGGGATTACGAGCAGTACTTC. Amino acid sequence: CASSPRDRDYEQYF. The full variable domain, in which reference TRBV18 and TRBJ2-7 provide the parts outside the CDR3, is NAGVMQNPRHLVRRRGQEARLRCSPMKGHSHVYWYRQLPEEGLKFMVYLQKENIIDESGMPKERFSAEFPKEGPSILRIQQVVRGDSAAYFCASSPRDRDYEQYFGPGTRLTVT.